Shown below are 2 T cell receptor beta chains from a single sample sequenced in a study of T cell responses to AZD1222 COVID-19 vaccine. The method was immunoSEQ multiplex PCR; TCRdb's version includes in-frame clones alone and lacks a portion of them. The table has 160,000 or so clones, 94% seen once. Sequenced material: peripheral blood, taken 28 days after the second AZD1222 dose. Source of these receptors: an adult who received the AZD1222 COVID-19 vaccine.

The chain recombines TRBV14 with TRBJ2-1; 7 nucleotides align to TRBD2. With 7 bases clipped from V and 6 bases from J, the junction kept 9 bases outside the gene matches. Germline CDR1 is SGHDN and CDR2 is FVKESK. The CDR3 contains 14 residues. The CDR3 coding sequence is TGTGCCAGCACCCCAGGCCTAGCGGCCAATGAGCAGTTCTTC. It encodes CASTPGLAANEQFF.

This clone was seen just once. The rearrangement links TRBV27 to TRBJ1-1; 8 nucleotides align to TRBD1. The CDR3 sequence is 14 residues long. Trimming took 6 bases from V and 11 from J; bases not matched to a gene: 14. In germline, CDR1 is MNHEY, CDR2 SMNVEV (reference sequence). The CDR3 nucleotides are TGTGCCAGCAGGGGGTACGCAGGGGGCGGAGGGGCTTTCTTT. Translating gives CASRGYAGGGGAFF.